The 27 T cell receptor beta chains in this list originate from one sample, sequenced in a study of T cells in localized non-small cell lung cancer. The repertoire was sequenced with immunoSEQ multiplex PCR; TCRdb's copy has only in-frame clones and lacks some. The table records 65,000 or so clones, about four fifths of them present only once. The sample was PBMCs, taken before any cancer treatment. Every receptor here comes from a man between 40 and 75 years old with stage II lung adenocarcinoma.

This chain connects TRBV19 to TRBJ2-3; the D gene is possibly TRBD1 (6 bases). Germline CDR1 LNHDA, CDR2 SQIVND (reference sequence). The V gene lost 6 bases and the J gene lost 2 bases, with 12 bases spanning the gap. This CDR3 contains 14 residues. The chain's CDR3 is CASRRQATTDTQYF. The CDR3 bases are TGTGCCAGTAGGAGACAGGCCACCACAGATACGCAGTATTTT.

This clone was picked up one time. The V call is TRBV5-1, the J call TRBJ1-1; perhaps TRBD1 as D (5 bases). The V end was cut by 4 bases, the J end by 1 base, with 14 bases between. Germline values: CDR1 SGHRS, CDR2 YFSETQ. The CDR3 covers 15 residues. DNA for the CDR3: TGCGCCAGCAGCCCCACCGGGACTGGGAACACTGAAGCTTTCTTT. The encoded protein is CASSPTGTGNTEAFF.

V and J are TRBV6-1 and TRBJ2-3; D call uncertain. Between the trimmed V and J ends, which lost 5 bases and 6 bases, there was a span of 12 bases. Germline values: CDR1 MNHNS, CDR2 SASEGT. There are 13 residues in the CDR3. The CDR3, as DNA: TGTGCCAGCAGTCCGACACGAAGGGATACGCAGTATTTT. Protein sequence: CASSPTRRDTQYF.

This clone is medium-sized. In nucleotides, the CDR3 is TGTGCCAGCAGCTCTCGCCTAGCCGATGAGCAGTTCTTC. Its protein product is CASSSRLADEQFF. The rearrangement joins TRBV9 to TRBJ2-1; TRBD2 might be the D (5 bases). V was shortened by 4 bases and J by 8 bases, with 13 bases between the two germline ends. The CDR3 is made up of 13 amino acids. The germline gives CDR1 SGDLS, CDR2 YYNGEE.

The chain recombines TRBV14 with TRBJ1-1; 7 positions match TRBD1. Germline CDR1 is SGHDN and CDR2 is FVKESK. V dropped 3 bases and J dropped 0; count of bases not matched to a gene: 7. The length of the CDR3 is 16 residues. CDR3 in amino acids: CASSHPDRAMNTEAFF. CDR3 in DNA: TGTGCCAGCAGCCACCCCGACAGGGCCATGAACACTGAAGCTTTCTTT.

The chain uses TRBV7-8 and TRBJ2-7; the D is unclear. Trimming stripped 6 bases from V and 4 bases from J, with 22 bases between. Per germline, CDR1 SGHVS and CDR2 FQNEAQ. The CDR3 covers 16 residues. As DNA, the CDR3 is TGTGCCAGCAGTCTGCAGGAGATCGGCCCTCCATACGAGCAGTACTTC. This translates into CASSLQEIGPPYEQYF.

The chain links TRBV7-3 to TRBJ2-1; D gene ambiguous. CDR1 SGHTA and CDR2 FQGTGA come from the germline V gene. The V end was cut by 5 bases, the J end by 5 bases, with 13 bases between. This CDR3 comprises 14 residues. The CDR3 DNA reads TGTGCCAGCAGCGTCGAACGATTTGACAATGAGCAGTTCTTC. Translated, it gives CASSVERFDNEQFF.

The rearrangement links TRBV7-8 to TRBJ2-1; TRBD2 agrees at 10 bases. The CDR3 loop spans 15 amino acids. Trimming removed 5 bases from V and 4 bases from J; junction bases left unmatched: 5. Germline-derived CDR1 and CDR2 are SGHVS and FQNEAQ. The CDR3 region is CASSRSSGGYNEQFF. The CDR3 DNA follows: TGTGCCAGCAGCCGCTCTAGCGGGGGTTACAATGAGCAGTTCTTC.

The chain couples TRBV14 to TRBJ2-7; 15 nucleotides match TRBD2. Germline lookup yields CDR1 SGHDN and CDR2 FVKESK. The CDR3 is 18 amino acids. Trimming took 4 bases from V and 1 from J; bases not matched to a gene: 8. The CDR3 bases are TGTGCCAGCAGCCTGGGACTAGCGGGAGGCGGTTTATCCTACGAGCAGTACTTC. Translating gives CASSLGLAGGGLSYEQYF.

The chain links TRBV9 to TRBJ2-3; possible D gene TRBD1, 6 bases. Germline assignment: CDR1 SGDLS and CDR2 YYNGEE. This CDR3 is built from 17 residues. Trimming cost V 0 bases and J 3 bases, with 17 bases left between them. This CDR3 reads CASSVGASRGRTDTQYF. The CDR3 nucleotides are TGTGCCAGCAGCGTAGGAGCAAGCAGGGGACGGACAGATACGCAGTATTTT.

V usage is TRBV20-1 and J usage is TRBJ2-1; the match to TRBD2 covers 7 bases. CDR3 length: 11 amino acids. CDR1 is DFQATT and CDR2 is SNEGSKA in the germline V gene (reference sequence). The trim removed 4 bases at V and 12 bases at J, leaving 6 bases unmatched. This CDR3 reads CSANREERQFF. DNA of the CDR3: TGCAGTGCTAACCGGGAGGAGAGGCAGTTCTTC.

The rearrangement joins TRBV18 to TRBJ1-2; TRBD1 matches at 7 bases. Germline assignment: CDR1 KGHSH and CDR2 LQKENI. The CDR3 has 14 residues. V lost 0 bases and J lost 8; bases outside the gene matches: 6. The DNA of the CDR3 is TGTGCCAGCTCACCACCAACAGGGGTCTGGGGCTACACCTTC. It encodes CASSPPTGVWGYTF.

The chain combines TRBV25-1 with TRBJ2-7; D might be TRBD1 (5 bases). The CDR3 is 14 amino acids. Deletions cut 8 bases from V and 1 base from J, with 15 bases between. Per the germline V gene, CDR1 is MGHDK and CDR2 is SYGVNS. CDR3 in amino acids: CASPNSTASYEQYF. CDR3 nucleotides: TGTGCCAGCCCTAACTCGACAGCGTCCTACGAGCAGTACTTC.

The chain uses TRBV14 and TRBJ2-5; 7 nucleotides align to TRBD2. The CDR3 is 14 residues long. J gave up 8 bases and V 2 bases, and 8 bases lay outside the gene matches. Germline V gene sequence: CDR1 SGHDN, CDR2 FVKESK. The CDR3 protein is CASSQRTSGDTQYF. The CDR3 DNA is TGTGCCAGCAGCCAAAGGACTAGTGGCGACACCCAGTACTTC. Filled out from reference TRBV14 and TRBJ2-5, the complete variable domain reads EAGVTQFPSHSVIEKGQTVTLRCDPISGHDNLYWYRRVMGKEIKFLLHFVKESKQDESGMPNNRFLAERTGGTYSTLKVQPAELEDSGVYFCASSQRTSGDTQYFGPGTRLLVL.

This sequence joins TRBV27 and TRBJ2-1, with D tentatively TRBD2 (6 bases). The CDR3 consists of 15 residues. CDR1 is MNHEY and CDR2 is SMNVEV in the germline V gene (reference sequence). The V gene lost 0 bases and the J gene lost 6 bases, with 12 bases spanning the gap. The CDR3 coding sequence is TGTGCCAGCAGTTTATCGGGGGGTAGGGGCAATGAGCAGTTCTTC. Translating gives CASSLSGGRGNEQFF.

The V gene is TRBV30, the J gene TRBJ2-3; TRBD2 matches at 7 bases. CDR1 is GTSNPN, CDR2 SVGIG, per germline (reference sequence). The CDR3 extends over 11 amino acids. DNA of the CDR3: TGTGCGCGGGAGTCGGGTAATACGCAGTATTTT. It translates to CARESGNTQYF.

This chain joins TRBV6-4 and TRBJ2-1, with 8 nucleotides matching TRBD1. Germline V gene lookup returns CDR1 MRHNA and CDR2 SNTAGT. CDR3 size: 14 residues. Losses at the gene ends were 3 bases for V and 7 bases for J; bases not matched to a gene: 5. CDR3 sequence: CASSEQGGSNEQFF. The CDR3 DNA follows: TGTGCCAGCAGTGAACAGGGGGGCTCTAATGAGCAGTTCTTC.

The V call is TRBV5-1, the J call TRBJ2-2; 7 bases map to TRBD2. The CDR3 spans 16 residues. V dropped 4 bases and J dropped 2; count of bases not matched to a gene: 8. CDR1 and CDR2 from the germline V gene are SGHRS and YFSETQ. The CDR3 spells CASSLTGTTNTGELFF. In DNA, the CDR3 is TGCGCCAGCAGCCTAACGGGGACTACCAACACCGGGGAGCTGTTTTTT.

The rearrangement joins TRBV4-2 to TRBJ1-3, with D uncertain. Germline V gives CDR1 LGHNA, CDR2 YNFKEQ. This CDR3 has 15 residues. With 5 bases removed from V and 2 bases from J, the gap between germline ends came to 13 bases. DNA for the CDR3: TGTGCCAGCAGCTTTAACCGGGAAGCTGGAAACACCATATATTTT. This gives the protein CASSFNREAGNTIYF.

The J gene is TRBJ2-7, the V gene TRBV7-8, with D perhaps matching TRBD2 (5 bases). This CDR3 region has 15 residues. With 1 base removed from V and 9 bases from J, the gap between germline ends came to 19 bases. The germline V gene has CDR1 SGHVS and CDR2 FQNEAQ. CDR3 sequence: CASSLVRERLRGQYF. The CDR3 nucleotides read TGTGCCAGCAGCTTAGTTCGCGAACGCCTCCGGGGGCAGTACTTC.

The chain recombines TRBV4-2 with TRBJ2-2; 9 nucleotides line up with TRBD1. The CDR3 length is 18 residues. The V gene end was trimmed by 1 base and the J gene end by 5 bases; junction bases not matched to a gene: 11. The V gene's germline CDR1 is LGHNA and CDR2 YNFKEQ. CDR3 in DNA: TGTGCCAGCAGCCAAGGGTACAGGGGGCAGGGAATTACCGGGGAGCTGTTTTTT. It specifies CASSQGYRGQGITGELFF.

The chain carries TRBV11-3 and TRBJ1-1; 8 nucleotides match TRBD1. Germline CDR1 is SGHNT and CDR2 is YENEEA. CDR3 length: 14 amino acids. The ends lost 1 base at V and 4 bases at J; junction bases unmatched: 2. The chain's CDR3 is CASSLADRATEAFF. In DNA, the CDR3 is TGTGCCAGCAGCTTAGCGGACAGGGCCACTGAAGCTTTCTTT.

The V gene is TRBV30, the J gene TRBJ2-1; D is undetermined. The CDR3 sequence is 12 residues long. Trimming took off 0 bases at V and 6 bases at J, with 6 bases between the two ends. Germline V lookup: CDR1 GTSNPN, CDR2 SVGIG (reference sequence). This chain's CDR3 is CAWSVGPNEQFF. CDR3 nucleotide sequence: TGTGCCTGGAGTGTTGGCCCCAATGAGCAGTTCTTC.

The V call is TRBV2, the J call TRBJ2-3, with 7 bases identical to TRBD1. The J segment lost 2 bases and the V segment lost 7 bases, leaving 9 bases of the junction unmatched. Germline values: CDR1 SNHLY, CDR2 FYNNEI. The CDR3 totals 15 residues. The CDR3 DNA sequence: TGTGCCAGCAACATCCAGGGGACAGCCACAGATACGCAGTATTTT. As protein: CASNIQGTATDTQYF.

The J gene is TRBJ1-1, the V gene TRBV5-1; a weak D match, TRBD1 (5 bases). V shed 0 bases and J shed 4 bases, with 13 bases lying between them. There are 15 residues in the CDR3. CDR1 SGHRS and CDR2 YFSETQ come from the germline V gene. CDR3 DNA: TGCGCCAGCAGCTTGGCGAATATGGGGGGCACTGAAGCTTTCTTT. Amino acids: CASSLANMGGTEAFF.

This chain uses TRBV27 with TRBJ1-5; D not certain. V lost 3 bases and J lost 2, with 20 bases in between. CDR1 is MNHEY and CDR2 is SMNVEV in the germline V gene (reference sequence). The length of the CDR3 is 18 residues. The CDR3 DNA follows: TGTGCCAGCAGTTTGCGGCAGGATGGGAGAAGGGGCAATCAGCCCCAGCATTTT. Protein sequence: CASSLRQDGRRGNQPQHF.

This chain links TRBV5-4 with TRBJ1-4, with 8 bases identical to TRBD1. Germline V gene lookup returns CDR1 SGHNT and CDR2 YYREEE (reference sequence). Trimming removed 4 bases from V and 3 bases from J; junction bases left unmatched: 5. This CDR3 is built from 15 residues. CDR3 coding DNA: TGTGCCAGCAGCCCCGACAGGGGATCTAATGAAAAACTGTTTTTT. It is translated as CASSPDRGSNEKLFF.